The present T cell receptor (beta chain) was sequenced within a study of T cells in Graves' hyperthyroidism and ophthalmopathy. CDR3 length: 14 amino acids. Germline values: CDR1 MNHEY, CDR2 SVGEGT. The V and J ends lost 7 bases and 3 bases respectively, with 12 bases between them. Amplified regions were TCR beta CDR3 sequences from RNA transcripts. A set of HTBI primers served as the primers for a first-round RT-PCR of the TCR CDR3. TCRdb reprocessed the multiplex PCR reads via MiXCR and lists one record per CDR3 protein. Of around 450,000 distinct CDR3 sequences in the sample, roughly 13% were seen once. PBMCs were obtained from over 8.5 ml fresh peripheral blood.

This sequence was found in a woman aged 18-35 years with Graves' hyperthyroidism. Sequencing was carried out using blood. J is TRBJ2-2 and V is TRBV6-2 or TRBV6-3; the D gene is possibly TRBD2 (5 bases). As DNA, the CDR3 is TGTGCCAGCACCCGGACTGTCGACACCGGGGAGCTGTTTTTT. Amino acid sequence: CASTRTVDTGELFF.